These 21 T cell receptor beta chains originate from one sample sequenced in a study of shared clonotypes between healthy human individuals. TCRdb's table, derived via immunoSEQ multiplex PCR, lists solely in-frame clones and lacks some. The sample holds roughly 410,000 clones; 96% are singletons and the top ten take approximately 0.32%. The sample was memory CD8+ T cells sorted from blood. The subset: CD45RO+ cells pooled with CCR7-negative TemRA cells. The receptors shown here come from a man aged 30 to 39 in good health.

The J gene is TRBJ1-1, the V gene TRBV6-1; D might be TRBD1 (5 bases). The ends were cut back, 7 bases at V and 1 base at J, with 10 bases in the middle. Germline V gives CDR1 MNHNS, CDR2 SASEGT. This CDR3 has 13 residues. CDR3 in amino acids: CASMRQPNTEAFF. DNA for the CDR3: TGTGCCAGCATGAGACAGCCGAACACTGAAGCTTTCTTT.

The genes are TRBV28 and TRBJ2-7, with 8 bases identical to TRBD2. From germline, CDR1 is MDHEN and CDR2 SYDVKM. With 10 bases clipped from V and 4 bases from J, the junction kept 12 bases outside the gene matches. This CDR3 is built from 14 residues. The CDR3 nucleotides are TGTGCCACCATCCGGGGGGGACGAGGGTACGAGCAGTACTTC. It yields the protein CATIRGGRGYEQYF. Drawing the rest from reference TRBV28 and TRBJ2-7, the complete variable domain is DVKVTQSSRYLVKRTGEKVFLECVQDMDHENMFWYRQDPGLGLRLIYFSYDVKMKEKGDIPEGYSVSREKKERFSLILESASTNQTSMYLCATIRGGRGYEQYFGPGTRLTVT.

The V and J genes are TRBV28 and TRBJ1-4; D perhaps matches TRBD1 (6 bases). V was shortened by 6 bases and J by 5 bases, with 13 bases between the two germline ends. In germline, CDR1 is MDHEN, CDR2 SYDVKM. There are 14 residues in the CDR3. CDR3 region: CASREGGPNEKLFF. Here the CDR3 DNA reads TGTGCCAGCAGGGAAGGGGGACCAAATGAAAAACTGTTTTTT.

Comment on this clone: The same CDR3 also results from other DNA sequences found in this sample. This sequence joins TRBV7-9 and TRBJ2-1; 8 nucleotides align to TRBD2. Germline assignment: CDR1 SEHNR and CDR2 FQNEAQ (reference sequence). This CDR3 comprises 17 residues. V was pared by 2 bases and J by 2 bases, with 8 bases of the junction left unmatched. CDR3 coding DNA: TGTGCCAGCAGCTTATCATTACGGGAGGGCCCCTACAATGAGCAGTTCTTC. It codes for CASSLSLREGPYNEQFF. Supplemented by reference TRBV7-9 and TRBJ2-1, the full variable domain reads DTGVSQNPRHKITKRGQNVTFRCDPISEHNRLYWYRQTLGQGPEFLTYFQNEAQLEKSRLLSDRFSAERPKGSFSTLEIQRTEQGDSAMYLCASSLSLREGPYNEQFFGPGTRLTVL.

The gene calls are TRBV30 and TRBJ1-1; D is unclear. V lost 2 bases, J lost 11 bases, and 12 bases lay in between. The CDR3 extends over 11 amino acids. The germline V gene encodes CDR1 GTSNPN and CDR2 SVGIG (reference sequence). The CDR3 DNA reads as TGTGCCTGGAGTACCAAGGCCCGCGCTTTCTTT. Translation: CAWSTKARAFF. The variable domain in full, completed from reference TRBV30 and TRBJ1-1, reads SQTIHQWPATLVQPVGSPLSLECTVEGTSNPNLYWYRQAAGRGLQLLFYSVGIGQISSEVPQNLSASRPQDRQFILSSKKLLLSDSGFYLCAWSTKARAFFGQGTRLTVV.

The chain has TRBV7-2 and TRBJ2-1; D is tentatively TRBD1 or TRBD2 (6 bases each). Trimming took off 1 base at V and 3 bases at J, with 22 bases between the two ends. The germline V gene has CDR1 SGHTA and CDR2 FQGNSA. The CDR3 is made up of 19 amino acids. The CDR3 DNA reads TGTGCCAGCAGCTTAGGGTTGCCAAGGGGGGCTATAAACTACAATGAGCAGTTCTTC. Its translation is CASSLGLPRGAINYNEQFF.

The CDR3 DNA follows: TGCGCCAGCAGTCAACTAGAGGGTGAAAAACTGTTTTTT. Amino acids: CASSQLEGEKLFF. The chain is built from TRBV23-1 and TRBJ1-4; D unclear. TRBV23-1 is noted as an ORF with a role that remains uncertain. The CDR3 contains 13 residues. Trimming removed 2 bases at V and 7 bases at J, with 8 bases between.

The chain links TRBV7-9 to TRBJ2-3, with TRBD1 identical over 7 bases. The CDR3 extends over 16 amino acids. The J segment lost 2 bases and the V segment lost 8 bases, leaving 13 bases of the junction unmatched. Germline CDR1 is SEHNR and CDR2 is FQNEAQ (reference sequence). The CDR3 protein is CASGEGDRGITDTQYF. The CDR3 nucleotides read TGTGCCAGCGGCGAGGGGGACAGAGGGATCACAGATACGCAGTATTTT.

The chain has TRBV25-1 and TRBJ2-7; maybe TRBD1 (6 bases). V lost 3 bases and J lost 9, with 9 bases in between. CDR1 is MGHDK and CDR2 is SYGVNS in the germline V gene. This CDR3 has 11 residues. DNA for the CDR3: TGTGCCAGCAGTGACCTACAGGGGCAGTACTTC. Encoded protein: CASSDLQGQYF.

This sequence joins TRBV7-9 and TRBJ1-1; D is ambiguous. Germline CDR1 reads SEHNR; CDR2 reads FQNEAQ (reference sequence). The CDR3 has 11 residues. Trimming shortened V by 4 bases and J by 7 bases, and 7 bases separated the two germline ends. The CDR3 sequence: CASSSQLEAFF. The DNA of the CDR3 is TGTGCCAGCAGCTCGCAACTTGAAGCTTTCTTT.

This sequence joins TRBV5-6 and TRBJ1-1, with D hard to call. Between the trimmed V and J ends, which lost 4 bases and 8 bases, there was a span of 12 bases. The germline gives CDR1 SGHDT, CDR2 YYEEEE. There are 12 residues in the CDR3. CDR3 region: CASSPFNREAFF. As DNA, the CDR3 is TGTGCCAGCAGCCCATTCAACCGCGAAGCTTTCTTT.

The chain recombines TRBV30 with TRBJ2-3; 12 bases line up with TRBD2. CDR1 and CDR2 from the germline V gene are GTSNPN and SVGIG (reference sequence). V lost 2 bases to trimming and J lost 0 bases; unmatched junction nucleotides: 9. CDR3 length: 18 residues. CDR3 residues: CAWSHRLAGDRSTDTQYF. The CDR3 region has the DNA TGTGCCTGGAGTCACCGACTAGCGGGAGATCGAAGCACAGATACGCAGTATTTT.

CDR3 sequence: CASTGPRETQYF. The CDR3 DNA follows: TGTGCCAGCACCGGGCCTAGGGAGACCCAGTACTTC. The chain is built from TRBV28 and TRBJ2-5; D call uncertain. Germline CDR1 reads MDHEN; CDR2 reads SYDVKM. V lost 7 bases to trimming and J lost 5 bases, with 11 bases between them. The CDR3 loop spans 12 amino acids.

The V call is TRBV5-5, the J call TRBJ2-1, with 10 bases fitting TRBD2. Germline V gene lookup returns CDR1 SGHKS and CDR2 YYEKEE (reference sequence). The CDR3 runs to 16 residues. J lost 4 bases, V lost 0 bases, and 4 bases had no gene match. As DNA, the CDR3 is TGTGCCAGCAGCTTGGCTTCTAGCGGGAGTTACAATGAGCAGTTCTTC. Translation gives CASSLASSGSYNEQFF.

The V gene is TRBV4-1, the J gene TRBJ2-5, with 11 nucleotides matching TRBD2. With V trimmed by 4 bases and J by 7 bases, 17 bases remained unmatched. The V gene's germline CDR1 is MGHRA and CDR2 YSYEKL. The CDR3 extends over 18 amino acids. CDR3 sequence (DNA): TGCGCCAGCAGCCCACGAGGGTGGGGACTAGCGGTCGGAGGGACCCAGTACTTC. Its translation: CASSPRGWGLAVGGTQYF.

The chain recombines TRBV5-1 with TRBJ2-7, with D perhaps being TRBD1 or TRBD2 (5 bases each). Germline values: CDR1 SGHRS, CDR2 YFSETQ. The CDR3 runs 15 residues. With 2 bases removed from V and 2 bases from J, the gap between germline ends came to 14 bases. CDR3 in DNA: TGCGCCAGCAGCTTAAACCGGGACGGACCCTACGAGCAGTACTTC. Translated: CASSLNRDGPYEQYF.

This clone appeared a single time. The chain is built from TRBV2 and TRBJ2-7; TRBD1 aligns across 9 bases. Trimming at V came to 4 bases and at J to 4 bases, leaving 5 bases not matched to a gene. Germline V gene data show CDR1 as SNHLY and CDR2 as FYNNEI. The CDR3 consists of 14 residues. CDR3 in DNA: TGTGCCAGCAGTGGGGCGGGACAGGGATACGAGCAGTACTTC. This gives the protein CASSGAGQGYEQYF. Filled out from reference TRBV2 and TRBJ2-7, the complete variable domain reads EPEVTQTPSHQVTQMGQEVILRCVPISNHLYFYWYRQILGQKVEFLVSFYNNEISEKSEIFDDQFSVERPDGSNFTLKIRSTKLEDSAMYFCASSGAGQGYEQYFGPGTRLTVT.

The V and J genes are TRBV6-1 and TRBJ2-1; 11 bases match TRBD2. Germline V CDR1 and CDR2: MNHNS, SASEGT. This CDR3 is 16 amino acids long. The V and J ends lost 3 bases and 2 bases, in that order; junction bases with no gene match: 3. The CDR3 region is CASSESLAGAYNEQFF. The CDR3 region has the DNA TGTGCCAGCAGTGAGTCACTAGCGGGAGCCTACAATGAGCAGTTCTTC.

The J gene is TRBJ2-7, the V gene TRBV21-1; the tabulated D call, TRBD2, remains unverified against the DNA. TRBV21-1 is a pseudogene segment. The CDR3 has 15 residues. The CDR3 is CASITRGSASYEQYF. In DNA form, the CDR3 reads TGTGCCAGCATCACGCGGGGGTCGGCCTCCTACGAGCAGTACTTC.

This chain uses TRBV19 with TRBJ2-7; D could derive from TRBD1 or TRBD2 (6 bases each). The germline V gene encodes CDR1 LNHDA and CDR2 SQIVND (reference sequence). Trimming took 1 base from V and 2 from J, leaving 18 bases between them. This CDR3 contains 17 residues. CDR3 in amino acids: CASSIGPAGHLAYEQYF. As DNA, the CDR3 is TGTGCCAGTAGTATAGGTCCCGCGGGACACCTAGCCTACGAGCAGTACTTC. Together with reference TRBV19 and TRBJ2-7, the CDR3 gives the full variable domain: DGGITQSPKYLFRKEGQNVTLSCEQNLNHDAMYWYRQDPGQGLRLIYYSQIVNDFQKGDIAEGYSVSREKKESFPLTVTSAQKNPTAFYLCASSIGPAGHLAYEQYFGPGTRLTVT.

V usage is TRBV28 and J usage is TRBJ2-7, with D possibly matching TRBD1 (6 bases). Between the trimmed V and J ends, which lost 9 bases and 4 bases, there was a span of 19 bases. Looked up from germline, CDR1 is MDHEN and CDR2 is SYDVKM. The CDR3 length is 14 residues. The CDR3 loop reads CASSPTGHPYEQYF. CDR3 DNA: TGTGCCAGTTCTCCGACGGGACACCCTTACGAGCAGTACTTC. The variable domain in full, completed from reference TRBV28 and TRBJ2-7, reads DVKVTQSSRYLVKRTGEKVFLECVQDMDHENMFWYRQDPGLGLRLIYFSYDVKMKEKGDIPEGYSVSREKKERFSLILESASTNQTSMYLCASSPTGHPYEQYFGPGTRLTVT.